The next 21 T cell receptor beta chains were all read from a single sample in a study of beta chain features in type 1 diabetes. Study conclusions and caveats: All four CD4+ subsets of Type 1 diabetes patients contained TCRB CDR3s that were moderately but significantly shorter.

Sequencing targeted expressed TCRB transcripts, as all isolated RNA had been reverse transcribed. Assay: immunoSEQ multiplex PCR; the TCRdb copy retains only in-frame clones and omits some. Among about 160,000 clones listed, roughly 9% were seen once. No antigen has been assigned to these receptors. Sequencing input: central memory CD4+ T cells from blood. The receptors derive from a woman in her twenties or thirties with type 1 diabetes.

The rearrangement joins TRBV5-1 to TRBJ2-7, with a weak D call TRBD2 (5 bases). The CDR3 has 13 amino acids. The V gene's germline CDR1 is SGHRS and CDR2 YFSETQ. V lost 5 bases, J lost 1 base, and 10 bases lay in between. The CDR3 loop is CASSPGESYEQYF. The CDR3 coding sequence is TGCGCCAGCAGTCCCGGGGAATCCTACGAGCAGTACTTC.

In this sample, this clone turned up a few times. This rearrangement joins TRBV5-6 to TRBJ2-7, with 11 bases matching TRBD2. The trim removed 4 bases at V and 3 bases at J, leaving 6 bases unmatched. The CDR3 sequence is 15 residues long. Germline loops: CDR1 SGHDT, CDR2 YYEEEE. Written as DNA, the CDR3 is TGTGCCAGCAGCAACATAGCGGGAGGGGTCTACGAGCAGTACTTC. It is translated as CASSNIAGGVYEQYF.

This clone was counted between two and nine times. The chain employs TRBV30 and TRBJ2-1, with D possibly matching TRBD2 (5 bases). V was clipped by 0 bases and J by 9 bases, with 12 bases between them. This CDR3 is 13 amino acids long. CDR1 is GTSNPN, CDR2 SVGIG, per germline (reference sequence). The chain's CDR3 is CAWSVAESTEQFF. The CDR3 DNA is TGTGCCTGGAGTGTAGCGGAGTCGACTGAGCAGTTCTTC.

CDR3 sequence: CAISAWDRGSEAFF. CDR3 bases: TGTGCCATCAGTGCATGGGACAGGGGTTCTGAAGCTTTCTTT. The chain joins TRBV10-3 to TRBJ1-1; TRBD1 aligns across 10 bases. Germline CDR1 is ENHRY and CDR2 is SYGVKD. The CDR3 is made up of 14 amino acids. V shed 4 bases, J shed 6 bases, and the junction held 5 bases outside the gene matches.

The genes are TRBV5-6 and TRBJ1-2; weak D call: TRBD1 (6 bases). This CDR3 contains 13 residues. Trimming took 0 bases from V and 6 from J, leaving 9 bases between them. CDR1 and CDR2 from the germline V gene are SGHDT and YYEEEE. The CDR3 nucleotides read TGTGCCAGCAGCTTGGCACAGGGAGATGGCTACACCTTC. Its translation is CASSLAQGDGYTF.

This clone was picked up a small number of times. The chain couples TRBV30 to TRBJ2-5; 8 bases fit TRBD1. CDR3 size: 12 residues. Germline V lookup: CDR1 GTSNPN, CDR2 SVGIG (reference sequence). The trim removed 3 bases at V and 10 bases at J, leaving 7 bases unmatched. In DNA form, the CDR3 reads TGTGCCTGGAGACCTACAGGGGGTAACCAGTACTTC. Translated, it gives CAWRPTGGNQYF.

This sequence joins TRBV4-2 and TRBJ2-7; TRBD2 matches 8 bases. The germline CDR1 and CDR2 sequences are LGHNA and YNFKEQ. Unmatched junction bases numbered 6, after V lost 4 bases and J lost 4 bases. The CDR3 covers 14 residues. The CDR3 region is CASSPGGREYEQYF. CDR3 in DNA: TGTGCCAGCAGCCCGGGGGGGCGGGAGTACGAGCAGTACTTC.

This rearrangement joins TRBV28 to TRBJ2-7; TRBD2 might be the D (6 bases). This CDR3 comprises 14 residues. The V gene's germline CDR1 is MDHEN and CDR2 SYDVKM. With 4 bases removed from V and 2 bases from J, the gap between germline ends came to 12 bases. The CDR3 is CASSWRGHTYEQYF. CDR3 nucleotide sequence: TGTGCCAGCAGTTGGCGGGGTCATACCTACGAGCAGTACTTC.

The rearrangement uses TRBV27 and TRBJ2-7, with TRBD1 matching over 7 bases. The CDR3 extends over 15 amino acids. V lost 0 bases to trimming and J lost 6 bases; unmatched junction nucleotides: 8. The V gene's germline CDR1 is MNHEY and CDR2 SMNVEV (reference sequence). In DNA form, the CDR3 reads TGTGCCAGCAGTTTATCGATAACAGGGGTTGGCGAGCAGTACTTC. Translating it yields CASSLSITGVGEQYF.

The chain employs TRBV29-1 and TRBJ2-1, with TRBD1 matching 10 bases. CDR1 and CDR2 from the germline V gene are SQVTM and ANQGSEA. The CDR3 length is 15 residues. V trimming: 4 bases; J trimming: 2 bases; junction bases outside the gene matches: 5. The CDR3 DNA reads TGCAGCGTTGTGGGGGGGACAGGGGCCTACAATGAGCAGTTCTTC. Translating gives CSVVGGTGAYNEQFF.

This clone was counted a few times. V gene TRBV30 combines with J gene TRBJ1-4; the D gene is possibly TRBD1 (6 bases). V was cut by 6 bases and J by 5 bases, with 16 bases left in between. The CDR3 length is 14 residues. In germline, CDR1 is GTSNPN, CDR2 SVGIG (reference sequence). The CDR3 DNA is TGTGCCTGTTCAGCCGGGACAATGAATGAAAAACTGTTTTTT. Translation gives CACSAGTMNEKLFF.

In this sample, this clone turned up a few times. CDR3 sequence reads: CASSEGDTFYGYTF. The DNA of the CDR3 is TGTGCCAGCAGTGAAGGGGACACCTTCTATGGCTACACCTTC. J is TRBJ1-2 and V is TRBV2, with D possibly matching TRBD1 (6 bases). V gave up 1 base and J gave up 4 bases, with 10 bases separating them. The length of the CDR3 is 14 residues. Germline V gene sequence: CDR1 SNHLY, CDR2 FYNNEI. The variable domain in full, with the rest retrieved from reference TRBV2 and TRBJ1-2, is EPEVTQTPSHQVTQMGQEVILRCVPISNHLYFYWYRQILGQKVEFLVSFYNNEISEKSEIFDDQFSVERPDGSNFTLKIRSTKLEDSAMYFCASSEGDTFYGYTFGSGTRLTVV.

The V call is TRBV18, the J call TRBJ2-7, with a possible D match to TRBD1 (5 bases). In germline, CDR1 is KGHSH, CDR2 LQKENI. The CDR3 covers 14 residues. Deletions cut 1 base from V and 4 bases from J, with 11 bases between. CDR3 DNA: TGTGCCAGCTCACCACAACAGGTAGAGTACGAGCAGTACTTC. As protein: CASSPQQVEYEQYF.

The chain couples TRBV9 to TRBJ2-1; 9 nucleotides agree with TRBD2. V lost 3 bases and J lost 8; bases outside the gene matches: 6. This CDR3 is 14 amino acids long. The V gene's germline CDR1 is SGDLS and CDR2 YYNGEE. The CDR3: CASSAPGLAYEQFF. CDR3 in DNA: TGTGCCAGCAGCGCACCGGGACTAGCCTATGAGCAGTTCTTC.

This chain links TRBV29-1 with TRBJ2-5; 11 bases match TRBD2. Looked up from germline, CDR1 is SQVTM and CDR2 is ANQGSEA. Unmatched junction bases numbered 3, after V lost 7 bases and J lost 2 bases. The CDR3 length is 13 residues. The CDR3 nucleotides read TGCAGCGGGGGGACTAGCGGACAAGAGACCCAGTACTTC. The encoded protein is CSGGTSGQETQYF.

The rearrangement links TRBV7-9 to TRBJ1-1, with D tentatively TRBD1 (6 bases). Trimming stripped 2 bases from V and 3 bases from J, with 16 bases between. CDR3 length: 16 amino acids. Germline loops: CDR1 SEHNR, CDR2 FQNEAQ (reference sequence). DNA for the CDR3: TGTGCCAGCAGCTTAATGGGGAAGGGACACGACACTGAAGCTTTCTTT. It yields the protein CASSLMGKGHDTEAFF.

This clone has just a few counts. The rearrangement joins TRBV7-8 to TRBJ1-4, with 7 bases fitting TRBD1. This CDR3 is built from 15 residues. The ends lost 5 bases at V and 8 bases at J; junction bases unmatched: 11. Germline loops: CDR1 SGHVS, CDR2 FQNEAQ. The CDR3 spells CASSPLTGAGEKLFF. The CDR3 DNA sequence: TGTGCCAGCAGCCCACTCACAGGGGCAGGGGAAAAACTGTTTTTT. The full variable domain, completed using reference TRBV7-8 and TRBJ1-4, is GAGVSQSPRYKVAKRGQDVALRCDPISGHVSLFWYQQALGQGPEFLTYFQNEAQLDKSGLPSDRFFAERPEGSVSTLKIQRTQQEDSAVYLCASSPLTGAGEKLFFGSGTQLSVL.

A few counts support this clone. The rearrangement joins TRBV18 to TRBJ1-1, with 7 bases fitting TRBD1. Germline loops: CDR1 KGHSH, CDR2 LQKENI. V shed 2 bases, J shed 11 bases, and the junction held 11 bases outside the gene matches. This CDR3 has 14 residues. As DNA, the CDR3 is TGTGCCAGCTCACCAATCCCGACAGGGAAGTTGGCTTTCTTT. Translation: CASSPIPTGKLAFF.

The chain recombines TRBV7-3 with TRBJ2-1, with TRBD1 identical over 11 bases. The trim removed 5 bases at V and 6 bases at J, leaving 9 bases unmatched. Germline CDR1 is SGHTA and CDR2 is FQGTGA. The CDR3 consists of 16 residues. The CDR3 DNA sequence: TGTGCCAGCAGCGTCTTACCGGGACAGGGGGGCAATGAGCAGTTCTTC. This sequence encodes CASSVLPGQGGNEQFF. Based on the CDR3 plus reference TRBV7-3 and TRBJ2-1, the full variable domain is GAGVSQTPSNKVTEKGKYVELRCDPISGHTALYWYRQSLGQGPEFLIYFQGTGAADDSGLPNDRFFAVRPEGSVSTLKIQRTERGDSAVYLCASSVLPGQGGNEQFFGPGTRLTVL.

This clone has only a few counts. This rearrangement joins TRBV30 to TRBJ1-3; D is undetermined. The CDR3 runs to 12 residues. Germline CDR1 and CDR2: GTSNPN and SVGIG (reference sequence). The ends were cut back, 3 bases at V and 8 bases at J, with 11 bases in the middle. The CDR3 DNA reads as TGTGCCTGGAGCCCCACTACGGACACCATATATTTT. Residues: CAWSPTTDTIYF.

This rearrangement joins TRBV5-1 to TRBJ2-7; a possible D gene is TRBD2 (5 bases). Per germline, CDR1 SGHRS and CDR2 YFSETQ. Trimming removed 4 bases at V and 3 bases at J, with 17 bases between. CDR3 length: 15 residues. CDR3 region: CASSPGGSEIYEQYF. The CDR3 DNA sequence: TGCGCCAGCAGCCCAGGTGGGAGTGAAATCTACGAGCAGTACTTC.